Shown below are 30 T cell receptor beta chains from a single sample sequenced in a study of beta chain features in type 1 diabetes. Findings and caveats of the study: For Type 1 diabetes patients, all four CD4+ subsets carried TCRB CDR3s that were moderately but significantly shorter.

Isolated RNA was reverse transcribed in full, so expressed TCRB transcripts were sequenced. Sequencing used immunoSEQ multiplex PCR; TCRdb keeps in-frame clones, though not all of them. This table has 550,000 to 850,000 clones, around an eighth appearing once. Their cognate antigens are unknown. Sequencing was carried out using naive CD4+ T cells from blood. These receptors all stem from a man aged 18 to 30 with type 1 diabetes.

This clone was observed a handful of times. Its ends do not fully match the called genes, so a read error is possible. CDR3 region: CAISLKGGAYEQYF. In DNA form, the CDR3 reads TGTGCCATCAGTTTAAAAGGAGGGGCGTACGAGCAGTACTTC. This sequence joins TRBV6-6 and TRBJ2-7, with D possibly TRBD2 on 6 matching bases. This CDR3 has 14 residues. Germline loops: CDR1 MNHNY, CDR2 SVGAGI (reference sequence).

The rearrangement uses TRBV4-1 and TRBJ1-5; 8 bases map to TRBD1. CDR3 length: 15 residues. From germline, CDR1 is MGHRA and CDR2 YSYEKL. Unmatched junction bases numbered 5, after V lost 1 base and J lost 6 bases. CDR3 sequence: CASSQAGGDGQPQHF. CDR3 DNA sequence: TGCGCCAGCAGCCAAGCAGGGGGCGACGGTCAGCCCCAGCATTTT.

The chain has TRBV7-9 and TRBJ1-6; D is possibly TRBD1 (6 bases). Germline CDR1 is SEHNR and CDR2 is FQNEAQ (reference sequence). CDR3 size: 13 residues. V was shortened by 5 bases and J by 8 bases, with 10 bases between the two germline ends. The CDR3 nucleotides are TGTGCCAGCAGCGTGGCAGGGGATTCACCCCTCCACTTT. This sequence encodes CASSVAGDSPLHF. The whole variable domain, filled in from reference TRBV7-9 and TRBJ1-6, reads DTGVSQNPRHKITKRGQNVTFRCDPISEHNRLYWYRQTLGQGPEFLTYFQNEAQLEKSRLLSDRFSAERPKGSFSTLEIQRTEQGDSAMYLCASSVAGDSPLHFGNGTRLTVT.

This clone has only a few counts. This CDR3 reads CSAGAGETQYF. The CDR3 DNA follows: TGCAGCGCAGGGGCGGGCGAGACCCAGTACTTC. The chain has TRBV20-1 and TRBJ2-5, with D possibly being TRBD1 (6 bases). The germline V gene has CDR1 DFQATT and CDR2 SNEGSKA (reference sequence). This CDR3 has 11 residues.

In its sample, this clone was seen a few times. This sequence joins TRBV10-2 and TRBJ1-1; D gene unclear. V lost 3 bases and J 1 base, leaving 6 bases between the germline ends. The length of the CDR3 is 13 residues. Germline values: CDR1 WSHSY, CDR2 SAAADI. The CDR3 loop is CASSDSGNTEAFF. Written as DNA, the CDR3 is TGCGCCAGCAGTGATTCTGGGAACACTGAAGCTTTCTTT.

Only a few counts were recorded for this clone. V and J are TRBV19 and TRBJ1-1, with D perhaps matching TRBD1 (5 bases). Germline values: CDR1 LNHDA, CDR2 SQIVND (reference sequence). Deletions cut 6 bases from V and 1 base from J, with 15 bases between. CDR3 length equals 15 residues. The CDR3: CASRARDVGNTEAFF. CDR3 in DNA: TGTGCCAGTAGGGCCAGGGACGTGGGGAACACTGAAGCTTTCTTT. Based on the CDR3 plus reference TRBV19 and TRBJ1-1, the full variable domain is DGGITQSPKYLFRKEGQNVTLSCEQNLNHDAMYWYRQDPGQGLRLIYYSQIVNDFQKGDIAEGYSVSREKKESFPLTVTSAQKNPTAFYLCASRARDVGNTEAFFGQGTRLTVV.

The rearrangement links TRBV6-6 to TRBJ1-1; TRBD1 matches 8 bases. Germline V gene data show CDR1 as MNHNY and CDR2 as SVGAGI (reference sequence). V gave up 5 bases and J gave up 6 bases; unmatched junction bases: 11. This CDR3 has 15 amino acids. CDR3 in DNA: TGTGCCAGCAGTCCGACAGGGGAGTTGACGGCTGAAGCTTTCTTT. Translating it yields CASSPTGELTAEAFF.

This chain uses TRBV30 with TRBJ1-4, with 11 bases fitting TRBD1. The CDR3 covers 17 residues. The germline V gene encodes CDR1 GTSNPN and CDR2 SVGIG (reference sequence). V lost 0 bases to trimming and J lost 5 bases; unmatched junction nucleotides: 8. The CDR3 DNA sequence: TGTGCCTGGAGTGTAGGGCGGGACAGGGGGTCCAATGAAAAACTGTTTTTT. Translating gives CAWSVGRDRGSNEKLFF.

The V and J genes are TRBV21-1 and TRBJ2-1. TRBV21-1 is annotated as a pseudogene. This CDR3 has 14 residues. The DNA of the CDR3 is TGTGCCAGCAGCAGAAGACCGCTGACGGATGAGCAGTTCTTC. Residues: CASSRRPLTDEQFF.

The genes are TRBV6-6 and TRBJ1-6; the match to TRBD1 covers 9 bases. CDR1 is MNHNY and CDR2 is SVGAGI in the germline V gene (reference sequence). V shed 6 bases, J shed 5 bases, and the junction held 5 bases outside the gene matches. CDR3 length equals 15 residues. The CDR3, as DNA: TGTGCCAGCAGATCGGGACAGGGACATAATTCACCCCTCCACTTT. This encodes CASRSGQGHNSPLHF.

This clone was observed a few times. The rearrangement uses TRBV14 and TRBJ1-2; TRBD1 agrees at 9 bases. There are 12 residues in the CDR3. V gave up 8 bases and J gave up 4 bases; unmatched junction bases: 2. Germline values: CDR1 SGHDN, CDR2 FVKESK. CDR3 sequence: CASGGQGYGYTF. DNA of the CDR3: TGTGCCAGCGGGGGACAGGGCTATGGCTACACCTTC.

V and J are TRBV29-1 and TRBJ2-5; TRBD1 matches at 10 bases. The germline gives CDR1 SQVTM, CDR2 ANQGSEA. V lost 7 bases to trimming and J lost 2 bases; unmatched junction nucleotides: 7. This CDR3 has 14 residues. CDR3 DNA: TGCAGCGCACGGACAGGGGGGTTTCAAGAGACCCAGTACTTC. This gives the protein CSARTGGFQETQYF.

This clone was seen once. J is TRBJ2-2 and V is TRBV6-6; D is tentatively TRBD1 or TRBD2 (5 bases each). There are 14 residues in the CDR3. Trimming stripped 6 bases from V and 6 bases from J, with 14 bases between. Germline-derived CDR1 and CDR2 are MNHNY and SVGAGI (reference sequence). The CDR3 loop reads CASRPLRDAGELFF. The CDR3 DNA sequence: TGTGCCAGCAGGCCCCTACGGGACGCCGGGGAGCTGTTTTTT.

This clone was picked up a small number of times. V gene TRBV18 combines with J gene TRBJ2-5, with D perhaps given as TRBD1 or TRBD2 (5 bases each). V lost 4 bases and J 0 bases, leaving 6 bases between the germline ends. Per germline, CDR1 KGHSH and CDR2 LQKENI. The CDR3 has 13 residues. In DNA, the CDR3 is TGTGCCAGCTCACGGGGGAACCAAGAGACCCAGTACTTC. It codes for CASSRGNQETQYF.

V usage is TRBV30 and J usage is TRBJ2-2; no clear D gene. The V and J ends lost 0 bases and 6 bases respectively, with 17 bases between them. Per the germline V gene, CDR1 is GTSNPN and CDR2 is SVGIG (reference sequence). The CDR3 runs to 16 residues. In nucleotides, the CDR3 is TGTGCCTGGAGTGTATCGACCTCAAAATTCGCCGGGGAGCTGTTTTTT. It specifies CAWSVSTSKFAGELFF. The whole variable domain, remainder taken from reference TRBV30 and TRBJ2-2, is SQTIHQWPATLVQPVGSPLSLECTVEGTSNPNLYWYRQAAGRGLQLLFYSVGIGQISSEVPQNLSASRPQDRQFILSSKKLLLSDSGFYLCAWSVSTSKFAGELFFGEGSRLTVL.

The table lists this clone with a few counts. This chain uses TRBV7-2 with TRBJ1-5; possibly TRBD1 for D (5 bases). Germline V gene sequence: CDR1 SGHTA, CDR2 FQGNSA. The CDR3 is 15 residues long. The ends were cut back, 1 base at V and 5 bases at J, with 12 bases in the middle. CDR3 sequence: CASSLEGLTDQPQHF. CDR3 sequence (DNA): TGTGCCAGCAGCTTAGAGGGACTGACGGATCAGCCCCAGCATTTT.

This clone was observed a few times. This rearrangement joins TRBV10-3 to TRBJ1-2; possible D gene TRBD1, 6 bases. The CDR3 covers 14 residues. Trimming shortened V by 5 bases and J by 2 bases, and 12 bases separated the two germline ends. CDR1 is ENHRY and CDR2 is SYGVKD in the germline V gene. CDR3 sequence: CAISLNRENYGYTF. CDR3 nucleotide sequence: TGTGCCATCAGTCTAAACAGGGAGAACTATGGCTACACCTTC.

This chain connects TRBV2 to TRBJ1-1; D remains ambiguous. Germline CDR1 is SNHLY and CDR2 is FYNNEI. V dropped 4 bases and J dropped 1 base, with 7 bases sitting between them. This CDR3 is 13 amino acids long. CDR3 coding DNA: TGTGCCAGCAGTGCACTTAAGAACACTGAAGCTTTCTTT. Its translation: CASSALKNTEAFF.

This clone was counted only a few times. The gene calls are TRBV5-1 and TRBJ2-7; 11 positions match TRBD2. The length of the CDR3 is 16 residues. CDR1 and CDR2 from the germline V gene are SGHRS and YFSETQ. V lost 0 bases, J lost 4 bases, and 6 bases stayed unmatched. The CDR3 spells CASSLDLAGGNYEQYF. The CDR3 nucleotides read TGCGCCAGCAGCTTGGATCTAGCGGGGGGTAATTACGAGCAGTACTTC.

The chain has TRBV6-5 and TRBJ1-2; D remains ambiguous. The CDR3 sequence is 15 residues long. V lost 2 bases, J lost 0 bases, and 10 bases lay in between. Per the germline V gene, CDR1 is MNHEY and CDR2 is SVGAGI. The CDR3 sequence is CASSYRDGANYGYTF. The CDR3 DNA follows: TGTGCCAGCAGTTACAGAGACGGAGCTAACTATGGCTACACCTTC.

CDR3 sequence reads: CASSPPLGQGGEKLFF. The DNA for the CDR3 is TGTGCCAGCTCACCACCGCTCGGACAGGGTGGAGAAAAACTGTTTTTT. This chain joins TRBV18 and TRBJ1-4; 8 bases are a match to TRBD1. The germline CDR1 and CDR2 sequences are KGHSH and LQKENI. J was trimmed by 8 bases and V by 0 bases; bases with no gene match: 8. The CDR3 spans 16 residues.

Of note for this clone: The sample contains more than one DNA sequence encoding this CDR3. The J gene is TRBJ2-1, the V gene TRBV18; D unresolved. This CDR3 has 14 amino acids. The V end lost 3 bases, the J end lost 0 bases, and 6 bases lay between the germline ends. Germline V gene data show CDR1 as KGHSH and CDR2 as LQKENI. CDR3 bases: TGTGCCAGCTCACCGGAAAGCTCCTACAATGAGCAGTTCTTC. Its protein product is CASSPESSYNEQFF.

A note on this clone: In the same sample, other DNA sequences code for this CDR3. The rearrangement uses TRBV30 and TRBJ2-5; no clear D. CDR1 GTSNPN and CDR2 SVGIG come from the germline V gene (reference sequence). The V end was cut by 3 bases, the J end by 5 bases, with 7 bases between. The CDR3 sequence is 11 residues long. The CDR3 spells CAWSPRETQYF. In DNA form, the CDR3 reads TGTGCCTGGAGCCCCCGGGAGACCCAGTACTTC. The full variable domain, rest sourced from reference TRBV30 and TRBJ2-5, is SQTIHQWPATLVQPVGSPLSLECTVEGTSNPNLYWYRQAAGRGLQLLFYSVGIGQISSEVPQNLSASRPQDRQFILSSKKLLLSDSGFYLCAWSPRETQYFGPGTRLLVL.

V and J are TRBV4-2 and TRBJ1-5, with 7 bases identical to TRBD1. Germline CDR1 reads LGHNA; CDR2 reads YNFKEQ. This CDR3 is 15 amino acids long. J lost 4 bases, V lost 2 bases, and 5 bases had no gene match. CDR3 sequence: CASSQLDRENQPQHF. The CDR3 DNA sequence: TGTGCCAGCAGCCAACTCGACAGGGAGAATCAGCCCCAGCATTTT.

This clone occurred a few times. This sequence joins TRBV30 and TRBJ1-1, with D possibly being TRBD1 (5 bases). The CDR3 extends over 14 amino acids. Between the trimmed V and J ends, which lost 0 bases and 5 bases, there was a span of 13 bases. Germline V CDR1 and CDR2: GTSNPN, SVGIG (reference sequence). The CDR3 region is CAWSVGLGGTEAFF. In DNA form, the CDR3 reads TGTGCCTGGAGTGTGGGTCTTGGGGGGACTGAAGCTTTCTTT.

A few counts support this clone. This chain joins TRBV29-1 and TRBJ1-2; TRBD1 is a possible D gene (6 bases). The CDR3 sequence is 14 residues long. CDR1 and CDR2 from the germline V gene are SQVTM and ANQGSEA. This CDR3 reads CRPAGATTDYGYTF. In DNA form, the CDR3 reads TGCAGGCCCGCGGGGGCGACCACGGACTATGGCTACACCTTC. The whole variable domain, remainder taken from reference TRBV29-1 and TRBJ1-2, is SAVISQKPSRDICQRGTSLTIQCQVDSQVTMMFWYRQQPGQSLTLIATANQGSEATYESGFVIDKFPISRPNLTFSTLTVSNMSPEDSSIYLCRPAGATTDYGYTFGSGTRLTVV.

In its sample, this clone was seen a few times. The chain joins TRBV2 to TRBJ2-7, with D perhaps matching TRBD2 (5 bases). Trimming shortened V by 0 bases and J by 4 bases, and 13 bases separated the two germline ends. The germline V gene encodes CDR1 SNHLY and CDR2 FYNNEI. CDR3 length: 15 residues. The CDR3 DNA reads TGTGCCAGCAGTGAAGCGCCTGGACTGATATACGAGCAGTACTTC. Translated, it gives CASSEAPGLIYEQYF.

This clone has just a few counts. This chain uses TRBV4-2 with TRBJ1-2; 8 bases are a match to TRBD1. J lost 6 bases, V lost 4 bases, and 10 bases had no gene match. Germline V gives CDR1 LGHNA, CDR2 YNFKEQ. The CDR3 is 15 residues long. The CDR3 loop reads CASSRTLGQEDGYTF. The CDR3 coding sequence is TGTGCCAGCAGCCGAACCCTGGGACAGGAGGATGGCTACACCTTC.

This clone was found a few times. V is TRBV6-1 and J is TRBJ1-1; the D is unclear. The germline gives CDR1 MNHNS, CDR2 SASEGT. The CDR3 sequence is 13 residues long. Trimming cost V 3 bases and J 5 bases, with 10 bases left between them. The CDR3 DNA sequence: TGTGCCAGCAGTGACTTTGATATAACTGAAGCTTTCTTT. Its translation: CASSDFDITEAFF.

A word on this clone: Its ends do not fully match the called genes, so a read error is possible. J is TRBJ2-1 and V is TRBV10-3, with a tentative D call TRBD1 (6 bases). CDR1 is ENHRY and CDR2 is SYGVKD in the germline V gene. CDR3 length: 14 amino acids. DNA for the CDR3: TGTGCCAGCAGTGAATGGGGGCCCTACAATGAGCAGTTCTTC. It translates to CASSEWGPYNEQFF.